The entry below gives a single TCR beta chain sequence along with its context. The entry originates in a study of cytomegalovirus exposure and HLA in healthy donors. The CDR3 runs to 12 residues. Germline-derived CDR1 and CDR2 are SGHTA and FQGNSA. PCR was performed using 60 Vbeta and 13 Jbeta primers. Using immunoSEQ multiplex PCR, the repertoire was profiled, and TCRdb retains in-frame clones only, with some absent. The table gives approximately 200,000 clones; the top ten clones make up around 0.7% of it. The sequence came from a boy under 18 in good health and CMV-seronegative. The J gene is TRBJ2-5, the V gene TRBV7-2, with D unclear. The J call is in doubt because the DNA end fits TRBJ2-7 better. Material: PBMCs. CDR3 protein: CASSTHPYEQYF. The DNA of the CDR3 is TGTGCCAGCAGCACTCACCCCTACGAGCAGTACTTC.